The clone carrying this T cell receptor beta chain was found a few times. The sample belongs to a study of T-cell memory formation after mild COVID-19. CDR1 is SGHDN and CDR2 is FVKESK in the germline V gene. The CDR3 is made up of 14 amino acids. Trimming shortened V by 0 bases and J by 10 bases, and 10 bases separated the two germline ends. TCRdb called the 5' RACE reads again in MiXCR, with one record for every CDR3 protein. This sample has 190,000 or so distinct CDR3 sequences, with roughly 27% found just once. The chain combines TRBV14 with TRBJ1-6; tentative D call: TRBD1 (6 bases). This clonotype was obtained from an adult woman who had mild COVID-19 (a few samples of this study predate the infection). Cell type and time point are not known. The specimen was PBMCs or a T cell subset sorted from them (not recorded which). The CDR3, as DNA: TGTGCCAGCAGCCAAGAGACAGGATTCTCACCCCTCCACTTT. It yields the protein CASSQETGFSPLHF.